This TCR beta chain was found in a study of Ad26.COV2.S vaccination and SARS-CoV-2 variants. For the study at large: Enrollment placed the donor in the COV1001 Ad26.COV2.S trial arm.

Study outcomes and limitations: TCR breadth and depth estimates may have understated total T cell responses.

About this clone itself: No antigen is known for it.

Here immunoSEQ multiplex PCR was the method, and the copy in TCRdb shows in-frame clones only, minus some. The sample shows about 350,000 clones, around 84% of them seen only once. The treatment: roughly 18 received Ad26.COV2.S at low or high dose, single or two shots; 5 received placebo; per-sample allocation not given. Sampling occurred on day 63 after the first vaccine or placebo injection. Vaccine was an Ad26 vector expressing Wuhan-strain SARS-CoV-2 spike. V was shortened by 0 bases and J by 4 bases, with 12 bases between the two germline ends. CDR3 length: 15 residues. Germline V gives CDR1 SGHDT, CDR2 YYEEEE.

Sample: peripheral blood, taken in a trial of Ad26.COV2.S vaccine versus placebo. The J gene is TRBJ2-3, the V gene TRBV5-6; D gene uncertain. The TCR originated in a person aged 18-60 years who received the Ad26.COV2.S COVID-19 vaccine or a placebo. CDR3 region: CASSLGLTGADTQYF. The CDR3 bases are TGTGCCAGCAGCTTGGGACTGACTGGTGCAGATACGCAGTATTTT. The full variable domain, completed using reference TRBV5-6 and TRBJ2-3, is DAGVTQSPTHLIKTRGQQVTLRCSPKSGHDTVSWYQQALGQGPQFIFQYYEEEERQRGNFPDRFSGHQFPNYSSELNVNALLLGDSALYLCASSLGLTGADTQYFGPGTRLTVL.